A selection of T cell receptor beta chains follows, all from one sample in a study of blood T cell repertoires in COVID-19. TCRdb's table, derived via immunoSEQ multiplex PCR, lists solely in-frame clones and lacks some. The data contain tens of thousands of clones, about 80% of them singletons. Material for sequencing was peripheral blood. The receptors shown here come from a man aged 80 or over with active COVID-19. Each CDR3 is given with its conserved first and last residue. Fields, in order: CDR3 protein, CDR3 DNA, J gene, D gene, clone size, V gene. D genes are given only for firm matches. Clone size is stated in some rows and not others, as once, few, many or a class when expanded.

CDR3 protein: CASSTDSHSPYSNQPQHF
CDR3 DNA: TGTGCCAGCAGCACCGACAGCCATTCCCCATATAGCAATCAGCCCCAGCATTTT
J gene: TRBJ1-5
D gene: -
clone size: -
V gene: TRBV6-2/TRBV6-3

CDR3 protein: CAGRLGGTNTEAFF
CDR3 DNA: TGTGCCGGCCGCCTGGGGGGGACGAACACTGAAGCTTTCTTT
J gene: TRBJ1-1
D gene: -
clone size: -
V gene: TRBV28

CDR3 protein: CASSYTGGSTGELFF
CDR3 DNA: TGTGCCAGCAGCTACACAGGGGGGTCCACCGGGGAGCTGTTTTTT
J gene: TRBJ2-2
D gene: TRBD1
clone size: -
V gene: TRBV7-3

CDR3 protein: CASSWAYQETQYF
CDR3 DNA: TGCGCCAGCAGCTGGGCGTATCAAGAGACCCAGTACTTC
J gene: TRBJ2-5
D gene: -
clone size: -
V gene: TRBV5-1

CDR3 protein: CASSQENSGSHPTKYSNQPQHF
CDR3 DNA: TGTGCCAGCAGCCAGGAAAACTCCGGGTCACATCCAACGAAGTATAGCAATCAGCCCCAGCATTTT
J gene: TRBJ1-5
D gene: -
clone size: -
V gene: TRBV3-1/TRBV3-2

CDR3 protein: CASSQDDIAPLHF
CDR3 DNA: TGTGCCAGCAGCCAAGATGACATTGCACCCCTCCACTTT
J gene: TRBJ1-6
D gene: -
clone size: -
V gene: TRBV3-1/TRBV3-2

CDR3 protein: CASSFGLAGGNEQFF
CDR3 DNA: TGTGCCAGCAGTTTTGGACTAGCGGGAGGGAATGAGCAGTTCTTC
J gene: TRBJ2-1
D gene: TRBD2
clone size: -
V gene: TRBV6-5

CDR3 protein: CASSLTGDWEPLHF
CDR3 DNA: TGCGCCAGCAGCCTGACAGGTGACTGGGAACCCCTCCACTTT
J gene: TRBJ1-6
D gene: -
clone size: few
V gene: TRBV5-1

CDR3 protein: CASSPPSWGPTNEKLFF
CDR3 DNA: TGTGCCAGCTCACCACCGTCGTGGGGGCCAACTAATGAAAAACTGTTTTTT
J gene: TRBJ1-4
D gene: -
clone size: -
V gene: TRBV18

CDR3 protein: CASRKTQGAGTEAFF
CDR3 DNA: TGTGCCAGCAGAAAGACCCAGGGGGCGGGCACTGAAGCTTTCTTT
J gene: TRBJ1-1
D gene: TRBD1
clone size: few
V gene: TRBV2

CDR3 protein: CASSTSGYYNEQFF
CDR3 DNA: TGTGCCAGTAGTACCAGCGGGTACTACAATGAGCAGTTCTTC
J gene: TRBJ2-1
D gene: -
clone size: -
V gene: TRBV19